Listed here are 28 T cell receptor beta chains from one sample, sequenced in a study of cytomegalovirus exposure and HLA in healthy donors. Researchers ran the PCR with 60 Vbeta and 13 Jbeta primers. This table comes from immunoSEQ multiplex PCR, and its TCRdb copy is limited to in-frame clones, with some not included. The sample lists 150,000 to 200,000 clones; 80% to 90% were seen once. The sequenced sample was PBMCs. Receptors were obtained from a man between 18 and 29 years old in good health and CMV-seropositive.

The chain uses TRBV5-4 and TRBJ1-1, with 7 nucleotides matching TRBD1. V shed 1 base, J shed 7 bases, and the junction held 4 bases outside the gene matches. Germline V gene sequence: CDR1 SGHNT, CDR2 YYREEE (reference sequence). The CDR3 covers 13 residues. CDR3 bases: TGTGCCAGCAGCTTGACAGGGGTGAATGAAGCTTTCTTT. Amino acid sequence: CASSLTGVNEAFF.

V usage is TRBV7-9 and J usage is TRBJ1-2, with D unresolved. The CDR3 is made up of 14 amino acids. The germline gives CDR1 SEHNR, CDR2 FQNEAQ (reference sequence). Trimming removed 0 bases at V and 8 bases at J, with 13 bases between. This chain's CDR3 is CASSLAEGLGGYTF. The CDR3, as DNA: TGTGCCAGCAGCTTAGCAGAGGGTCTCGGGGGCTACACCTTC.

The table lists this clone with a few counts. The chain combines TRBV2 with TRBJ1-6; D gene unclear. V was clipped by 3 bases and J by 7 bases, with 10 bases between them. From germline, CDR1 is SNHLY and CDR2 FYNNEI. The CDR3 has 14 residues. The CDR3 nucleotides are TGTGCCAGCAGTGAGGAGAGCTTCAATTCACCCCTCCACTTT. Its protein is CASSEESFNSPLHF.

This chain links TRBV2 with TRBJ2-5; TRBD1 is a possible D gene (5 bases). TRBJ2-7 explains the end of the DNA better; the J call may be wrong. This CDR3 spans 10 amino acids. CDR1 SNHLY and CDR2 FYNNEI come from the germline V gene. The CDR3 here is CASQGYEQYF. The CDR3 DNA is TGTGCCAGCCAGGGCTACGAGCAGTACTTC.

The rearrangement links TRBV2 to TRBJ2-2; 7 positions match TRBD1. The CDR3 runs to 14 residues. V shed 7 bases, J shed 8 bases, and the junction held 10 bases outside the gene matches. Per the germline V gene, CDR1 is SNHLY and CDR2 is FYNNEI. The CDR3 sequence is CASIHSTGSGELFF. Here the CDR3 DNA reads TGTGCCAGCATTCACTCGACAGGGAGTGGGGAGCTGTTTTTT.

This clone was picked up one time. This sequence joins TRBV18 and TRBJ2-7; 7 bases line up with TRBD1. Germline CDR1 is KGHSH and CDR2 is LQKENI. Trimming removed 1 base from V and 7 bases from J; junction bases left unmatched: 10. The CDR3 totals 15 residues. CDR3 nucleotide sequence: TGTGCCAGCTCACCACTTGACAGGGTTGAGGGAGAGCAGTACTTC. Its translation: CASSPLDRVEGEQYF.

The rearrangement links TRBV4-3 to TRBJ2-7; 9 nucleotides agree with TRBD1. Trimming at V came to 4 bases and at J to 5 bases, leaving 6 bases not matched to a gene. The germline V gene has CDR1 LGHNA and CDR2 YSLEER. The CDR3 consists of 14 residues. The CDR3 nucleotides read TGCGCCAGCAGCCGTCGGGACAGGGACCACGAGCAGTACTTC. The encoded protein is CASSRRDRDHEQYF.

For this clone: This specimen includes other DNA sequences encoding the same CDR3. The chain carries TRBV4-1 and TRBJ1-5; D unclear. Germline V gene lookup returns CDR1 MGHRA and CDR2 YSYEKL. The V and J ends lost 0 bases and 6 bases respectively, with 6 bases between them. The CDR3 has 13 amino acids. CDR3 nucleotides: TGCGCCAGCAGCCAAGATCTCGGTCAGCCCCAGCATTTT. This translates into CASSQDLGQPQHF.

V and J are TRBV30 and TRBJ2-3; D possibly corresponds to TRBD2 (8 bases). CDR3 length: 17 amino acids. V gave up 2 bases and J gave up 4 bases, with 22 bases separating them. CDR1 and CDR2 (germline): GTSNPN, SVGIG (reference sequence). The chain's CDR3 is CAWSYRGVGGASDTQYF. CDR3 bases: TGTGCCTGGAGTTACAGGGGTGTCGGGGGGGCCTCAGATACGCAGTATTTT.

The chain couples TRBV29-1 to TRBJ1-1; TRBD1 matches 8 bases. The V gene's germline CDR1 is SQVTM and CDR2 ANQGSEA. With V trimmed by 4 bases and J by 3 bases, 7 bases remained unmatched. The CDR3 runs 14 residues. The CDR3 reads CSVALDRVDTEAFF. CDR3 DNA sequence: TGCAGCGTTGCTCTGGACAGGGTAGACACTGAAGCTTTCTTT.

The V gene is TRBV7-6, the J gene TRBJ2-7; possibly TRBD1 for D (5 bases). Looked up from germline, CDR1 is SGHVS and CDR2 is FNYEAQ. The CDR3 consists of 13 residues. V lost 10 bases, J lost 5 bases, and 18 bases lay in between. The CDR3 loop reads CATSRQGVHEQYF. The CDR3 DNA follows: TGTGCCACCTCCCGGCAGGGTGTCCACGAGCAGTACTTC.

The chain combines TRBV2 with TRBJ1-1, with D perhaps TRBD1 (6 bases). This CDR3 comprises 15 residues. From germline, CDR1 is SNHLY and CDR2 FYNNEI. Deletions cut 7 bases from V and 1 base from J, with 16 bases between. The CDR3 DNA reads TGTGCCAGCACTGGACAGAAAAATAAGAACACTGAAGCTTTCTTT. Protein product: CASTGQKNKNTEAFF.

The chain combines TRBV10-1 with TRBJ2-7; a weak D match, TRBD2 (6 bases). CDR3 length: 13 residues. Germline CDR1 WNHNN, CDR2 SYGVQD (reference sequence). V was pared by 1 base and J by 5 bases, with 9 bases between. In DNA form, the CDR3 reads TGCGCCAGCAGTGAGTTTGGGACTCACGAGCAGTACTTC. It yields the protein CASSEFGTHEQYF.

The chain combines TRBV30 with TRBJ1-1; D gene unclear. Trimming took off 2 bases at V and 0 bases at J, with 7 bases between the two ends. CDR1 and CDR2 (germline): GTSNPN, SVGIG (reference sequence). CDR3 length equals 13 residues. CDR3 protein: CAWSWQMNTEAFF. The CDR3 DNA reads as TGTGCCTGGAGTTGGCAGATGAACACTGAAGCTTTCTTT.

The chain has TRBV7-8 and TRBJ1-1; the D gene is possibly TRBD1 (6 bases). Trimming took 5 bases from V and 0 from J, leaving 22 bases between them. Germline CDR1 and CDR2: SGHVS and FQNEAQ. The CDR3 runs to 18 residues. CDR3 sequence reads: CASSLGWGQTPMNTEAFF. CDR3 sequence (DNA): TGTGCCAGCAGCCTCGGATGGGGGCAAACCCCCATGAACACTGAAGCTTTCTTT.

In DNA, the CDR3 is TGTGCCAGCAGTTCCGACAGGGCAGCCCCCCTCCACTTT. This sequence encodes CASSSDRAAPLHF. The chain is built from TRBV6-5 and TRBJ1-6; the match to TRBD1 covers 7 bases. Germline trimming cut 4 bases from V and 13 bases from J; bases unmatched to any gene: 7. CDR1 and CDR2 from the germline V gene are MNHEY and SVGAGI. The CDR3 totals 13 residues.

This chain connects TRBV7-6 to TRBJ2-1; D uncertain. Trimming stripped 5 bases from V and 5 bases from J, with 19 bases between. The V gene's germline CDR1 is SGHVS and CDR2 FNYEAQ. CDR3 length: 16 residues. Here the CDR3 reads CASSPPGLVFDNEQFF. The DNA for the CDR3 is TGTGCCAGCAGCCCGCCGGGTCTTGTTTTTGACAATGAGCAGTTCTTC.

The chain joins TRBV5-4 to TRBJ2-4; 7 bases are a match to TRBD1. This CDR3 is built from 16 residues. Germline CDR1 reads SGHNT; CDR2 reads YYREEE (reference sequence). Trimming took 4 bases from V and 4 from J; bases not matched to a gene: 11. The CDR3 DNA reads as TGTGCCAGCAGCCAGAAGGGGACAGTCCTAAAAAACATTCAGTACTTC. Amino acids: CASSQKGTVLKNIQYF. The full variable domain, its missing parts supplied by reference TRBV5-4 and TRBJ2-4, is ETGVTQSPTHLIKTRGQQVTLRCSSQSGHNTVSWYQQALGQGPQFIFQYYREEENGRGNFPPRFSGLQFPNYSSELNVNALELDDSALYLCASSQKGTVLKNIQYFGAGTRLSVL.

This rearrangement joins TRBV5-1 to TRBJ1-5, with TRBD1 as a possible D gene (6 bases). V was shortened by 0 bases and J by 4 bases, with 11 bases between the two germline ends. Germline-derived CDR1 and CDR2 are SGHRS and YFSETQ. This CDR3 spans 15 amino acids. The CDR3 nucleotides read TGCGCCAGCAGCTTGGGGGACACTCAGAATCAGCCCCAGCATTTT. It encodes CASSLGDTQNQPQHF.

This clone turned up a few times. V gene TRBV5-6 combines with J gene TRBJ2-2; 7 nucleotides agree with TRBD2. CDR3 length: 14 amino acids. The trim removed 2 bases at V and 7 bases at J, leaving 5 bases unmatched. Germline CDR1 and CDR2: SGHDT and YYEEEE. The CDR3 DNA sequence: TGTGCCAGCAGCTTACGAGCGGGGATCGGGGAGCTGTTTTTT. This translates into CASSLRAGIGELFF.

Turning to this clone: The same CDR3 is also encoded by other DNA sequences in this sample. The chain combines TRBV19 with TRBJ1-1; weak D call: TRBD1 (5 bases). V was pared by 5 bases and J by 0 bases, with 7 bases between. This CDR3 comprises 13 residues. Germline values: CDR1 LNHDA, CDR2 SQIVND (reference sequence). This CDR3 is CASSPTVNTEAFF. The CDR3 DNA sequence: TGTGCCAGTAGTCCGACAGTGAACACTGAAGCTTTCTTT.

This clone was recorded only once. This chain connects TRBV7-9 to TRBJ1-4, with TRBD1 identical over 9 bases. J was trimmed by 8 bases and V by 5 bases; bases with no gene match: 9. The CDR3 length is 15 residues. Germline V lookup: CDR1 SEHNR, CDR2 FQNEAQ (reference sequence). The CDR3 DNA is TGTGCCAGCAGCCCGCGGGACAGGGAAAACGAAAAACTGTTTTTT. It is translated as CASSPRDRENEKLFF. Complete variable domain (other parts from reference TRBV7-9 and TRBJ1-4): DTGVSQNPRHKITKRGQNVTFRCDPISEHNRLYWYRQTLGQGPEFLTYFQNEAQLEKSRLLSDRFSAERPKGSFSTLEIQRTEQGDSAMYLCASSPRDRENEKLFFGSGTQLSVL.

The CDR3 loop reads CASSPGLASYEQYF. CDR3 bases: TGTGCCAGCAGCCCCGGACTAGCGAGCTACGAGCAGTACTTC. The gene calls are TRBV11-2 and TRBJ2-7, with 9 bases aligning to TRBD2. V gave up 5 bases and J gave up 3 bases; unmatched junction bases: 5. This CDR3 has 14 residues. CDR1 and CDR2 (germline): SGHAT, FQNNGV.

The chain links TRBV9 to TRBJ1-3; 9 bases are shared with TRBD1. Germline V gene sequence: CDR1 SGDLS, CDR2 YYNGEE. The CDR3 totals 16 residues. Trimming at V came to 3 bases and at J to 0 bases, leaving 4 bases not matched to a gene. CDR3 bases: TGTGCCAGCAGCGAGACAGGGGGGAGCTCTGGAAACACCATATATTTT. This codes for CASSETGGSSGNTIYF.

V and J are TRBV7-9 and TRBJ2-5, with 9 bases aligning to TRBD1. Losses at the gene ends were 7 bases for V and 9 bases for J; bases not matched to a gene: 15. Germline V gene lookup returns CDR1 SEHNR and CDR2 FQNEAQ (reference sequence). This CDR3 is built from 15 residues. The chain's CDR3 is CASTLGGTGRAAQYF. The CDR3 DNA reads as TGTGCCAGCACCCTGGGGGGGACAGGGAGGGCAGCCCAGTACTTC.

This clone was counted only a few times. This chain connects TRBV2 to TRBJ1-1, with a tentative D call TRBD1 (6 bases). Germline-derived CDR1 and CDR2 are SNHLY and FYNNEI. This CDR3 spans 13 amino acids. V dropped 7 bases and J dropped 3 bases, with 12 bases sitting between them. CDR3 coding DNA: TGTGCCAGCATGGCAGGGGTAGACACTGAAGCTTTCTTT. Translating gives CASMAGVDTEAFF.

V is TRBV6-1 and J is TRBJ2-7, with TRBD1 matching 7 bases. From germline, CDR1 is MNHNS and CDR2 SASEGT. Losses at the gene ends were 3 bases for V and 2 bases for J; bases not matched to a gene: 13. This CDR3 spans 17 amino acids. The CDR3 DNA reads TGTGCCAGCAGTGACGGGACAGCCCATATACCCCCCTACGAGCAGTACTTC. Translating gives CASSDGTAHIPPYEQYF.

A remark on this clone: Other DNA sequences of this sample code for an identical CDR3. As DNA, the CDR3 is TGCGCCAGCAGTGAGAGCCCCCCGGGACAGGGTTTCTTAGAGACCCAGTACTTC. This sequence encodes CASSESPPGQGFLETQYF. The chain recombines TRBV10-2 with TRBJ2-5; 9 nucleotides match TRBD1. In germline, CDR1 is WSHSY, CDR2 SAAADI. CDR3 length: 18 residues. Germline trimming cut 2 bases from V and 4 bases from J; bases unmatched to any gene: 14.